Detailed here is one TCR beta chain. This specimen comes from a study of blood T cell repertoires in COVID-19. Trimming removed 7 bases from V and 9 bases from J; junction bases left unmatched: 15. In germline, CDR1 is LNHDA, CDR2 SQIVND (reference sequence). The CDR3 runs 15 residues. Data came from immunoSEQ multiplex PCR; TCRdb stores just in-frame clones and leaves some out. The table includes about 300,000 clones, 85% to 90% detected once. This receptor was taken from a woman in her fifties or sixties with COVID-19, enrolled during active disease. V gene TRBV19 combines with J gene TRBJ1-5; 7 nucleotides align to TRBD1. Sequenced input: peripheral blood. CDR3 amino acids: CASNPQGVLFRPQHF. The CDR3 DNA sequence: TGTGCCAGTAACCCCCAGGGGGTCTTATTTCGGCCCCAGCATTTT.